Listed here are 31 T cell receptor beta chains from one sample, sequenced in a study of T cells after yellow fever vaccination. One entry per CDR3 protein, called by TCRdb with MiXCR from the 5' RACE reads. The sample lists just under 600,000 distinct CDR3 sequences, roughly 13% occurring once. Here the sequenced sample was PBMCs, taken on the day of the yellow fever booster vaccination. Receptors were obtained from a young man who received the YFV17D yellow fever vaccine.

The genes are TRBV5-6 and TRBJ2-7; 7 positions match TRBD1. The CDR3 extends over 13 amino acids. The germline CDR1 and CDR2 sequences are SGHDT and YYEEEE. Unmatched junction bases numbered 5, after V lost 2 bases and J lost 6 bases. CDR3 amino acids: CASSFGQVSEQYF. The CDR3 nucleotides are TGTGCCAGCAGCTTCGGACAGGTATCCGAGCAGTACTTC.

The gene calls are TRBV19 and TRBJ2-7, with TRBD1 as a possible D gene (5 bases). CDR3 size: 15 residues. The germline V gene has CDR1 LNHDA and CDR2 SQIVND (reference sequence). Trimming took 2 bases from V and 2 from J, leaving 13 bases between them. DNA for the CDR3: TGTGCCAGTAGTATAAGTTGGATGGGGCCCTACGAGCAGTACTTC. This sequence encodes CASSISWMGPYEQYF.

In this sample, this clonotype turned up a few times. This chain connects TRBV5-6 to TRBJ2-6, with TRBD1 as a possible D gene (5 bases). This CDR3 contains 17 residues. Trimming left V 0 bases short and J 0 bases short, with 10 bases between. CDR1 is SGHDT and CDR2 is YYEEEE in the germline V gene. The CDR3 is CASSLGHRFSGANVLTF. The CDR3 region has the DNA TGTGCCAGCAGCTTGGGACACAGGTTCTCTGGGGCCAACGTCCTGACTTTC.

J is TRBJ2-1 and V is TRBV2; maybe TRBD2 (5 bases). The germline V gene encodes CDR1 SNHLY and CDR2 FYNNEI. This CDR3 has 15 residues. V lost 4 bases and J 4 bases, leaving 14 bases between the germline ends. The CDR3 reads CASSAGGPPYNEQFF. The CDR3 nucleotides read TGTGCCAGCAGTGCAGGCGGGCCTCCTTACAATGAGCAGTTCTTC. Complete variable domain (other parts from reference TRBV2 and TRBJ2-1): EPEVTQTPSHQVTQMGQEVILRCVPISNHLYFYWYRQILGQKVEFLVSFYNNEISEKSEIFDDQFSVERPDGSNFTLKIRSTKLEDSAMYFCASSAGGPPYNEQFFGPGTRLTVL.

V gene TRBV7-9 combines with J gene TRBJ2-1; 11 positions agree with TRBD2. V gave up 4 bases and J gave up 5 bases; unmatched junction bases: 4. The CDR3 covers 15 residues. Germline lookup yields CDR1 SEHNR and CDR2 FQNEAQ (reference sequence). Here the CDR3 reads CASSWGLAADNEQFF. In DNA form, the CDR3 reads TGTGCCAGCAGCTGGGGACTAGCGGCCGACAATGAGCAGTTCTTC.

This clonotype was seen only a few times. This chain links TRBV21-1 with TRBJ1-1. TRBV21-1 is a pseudogene locus. CDR3 length: 17 amino acids. Here the CDR3 reads CASSKLRVRTMNTEAFF. The CDR3 region has the DNA TGTGCCAGCAGCAAACTTCGGGTGAGGACCATGAACACTGAAGCTTTCTTT.

The chain is built from TRBV7-2 and TRBJ2-7; 7 nucleotides line up with TRBD2. The V gene's germline CDR1 is SGHTA and CDR2 FQGNSA. This CDR3 has 16 amino acids. J was trimmed by 0 bases and V by 1 base; bases with no gene match: 6. CDR3 DNA sequence: TGTGCCAGCAGCTTAGTGCCAGCGGGATTCTCCTACGAGCAGTACTTC. It codes for CASSLVPAGFSYEQYF.

This chain uses TRBV20-1 with TRBJ2-3, with 12 positions matching TRBD2. Unmatched junction bases numbered 6, after V lost 5 bases and J lost 3 bases. Germline V lookup: CDR1 DFQATT, CDR2 SNEGSKA (reference sequence). The CDR3 consists of 15 residues. In nucleotides, the CDR3 is TGCAGTGCTGGACTAGCGGGAAGTGGGACAGATACGCAGTATTTT. Residues: CSAGLAGSGTDTQYF.

The CDR3 DNA is TGCGCCAGCAGCGGGGATCTCTCTGGGGCCAACGTCCTGACTTTC. The encoded protein is CASSGDLSGANVLTF. The chain has TRBV5-1 and TRBJ2-6; no firm D call. The germline V gene has CDR1 SGHRS and CDR2 YFSETQ. Deletions cut 4 bases from V and 0 bases from J, with 8 bases between. The CDR3 length is 15 residues.

This clonotype appeared a few times. This rearrangement joins TRBV20-1 to TRBJ2-4; D possibly corresponds to TRBD2 (5 bases). The CDR3 loop spans 15 amino acids. Germline CDR1 reads DFQATT; CDR2 reads SNEGSKA (reference sequence). With 3 bases removed from V and 0 bases from J, the gap between germline ends came to 12 bases. CDR3 sequence (DNA): TGCAGTGCTAGCGGGGTCATGATAGCCAAAAACATTCAGTACTTC. Translation: CSASGVMIAKNIQYF.

This clonotype showed up just a few times. CDR3 nucleotides: TGTGCCAGCAGCCCACGGACTGCAGGGACCCAGTACTTC. Protein: CASSPRTAGTQYF. The chain recombines TRBV7-7 with TRBJ2-5, with TRBD2 as a possible D gene (5 bases). The CDR3 loop spans 13 amino acids. In germline, CDR1 is SSHAT, CDR2 FNYEAQ (reference sequence). Trimming removed 5 bases at V and 7 bases at J, with 14 bases between.

This clonotype was picked up a small number of times. V and J are TRBV20-1 and TRBJ2-2, with 11 bases matching TRBD2. Losses at the gene ends were 4 bases for V and 5 bases for J; bases not matched to a gene: 9. Germline V gene sequence: CDR1 DFQATT, CDR2 SNEGSKA (reference sequence). This CDR3 comprises 16 residues. The CDR3 bases are TGCAGTGCTACACCCTTGACTAGCGGGAAGACCGGGGAGCTGTTTTTT. Its translation: CSATPLTSGKTGELFF.

CDR3 DNA: TGCAGTGCTACAGGGGCCGGCTTCGAGACCCAGTACTTC. Residues: CSATGAGFETQYF. This sequence joins TRBV20-1 and TRBJ2-5; TRBD1 is a possible D gene (6 bases). Germline V gene data show CDR1 as DFQATT and CDR2 as SNEGSKA (reference sequence). Trimming left V 4 bases short and J 5 bases short, with 14 bases between. The length of the CDR3 is 13 residues.

The V call is TRBV7-2, the J call TRBJ2-5, with D hard to call. V was trimmed by 2 bases and J by 7 bases, leaving 11 bases between them. Germline V gene lookup returns CDR1 SGHTA and CDR2 FQGNSA. The CDR3 contains 13 residues. CDR3 sequence (DNA): TGTGCCAGCAGCTTAATGGGGATTGGGACCCAGTACTTC. Protein: CASSLMGIGTQYF.

The table lists this clonotype with a few counts. The V gene is TRBV7-8, the J gene TRBJ2-1; a weak D match, TRBD2 (6 bases). The V end was cut by 4 bases, the J end by 3 bases, with 16 bases between. The CDR3 is 16 residues long. Germline CDR1 and CDR2: SGHVS and FQNEAQ. CDR3: CASSSRREEGYNEQFF. CDR3 bases: TGTGCCAGCAGCTCAAGGAGGGAGGAAGGCTACAATGAGCAGTTCTTC.

A few counts support this clonotype. V is TRBV3-1 and J is TRBJ2-7, with D unresolved. Germline V lookup: CDR1 LGHDT, CDR2 YNNKEL (reference sequence). There are 14 residues in the CDR3. Between the trimmed V and J ends, which lost 4 bases and 0 bases, there was a span of 10 bases. CDR3 in DNA: TGTGCCAGCAGCCCGTCTGGGATCTCCTACGAGCAGTACTTC. Protein sequence: CASSPSGISYEQYF.

The chain links TRBV6-2 or TRBV6-3 to TRBJ2-1; 7 positions match TRBD2. With 2 bases clipped from V and 4 bases from J, the junction kept 8 bases outside the gene matches. From germline, CDR1 is MNHEY and CDR2 SVGEGT. The CDR3 is 16 residues long. CDR3 nucleotide sequence: TGTGCCAGCAGTTACCGGGCTAGCGGAGCTTACAATGAGCAGTTCTTC. Translation: CASSYRASGAYNEQFF.

The V gene is TRBV20-1, the J gene TRBJ2-3; D gene unclear. The CDR3 spans 14 residues. Germline values: CDR1 DFQATT, CDR2 SNEGSKA (reference sequence). Deletions cut 0 bases from V and 4 bases from J, with 11 bases between. CDR3 in amino acids: CSAREGLASDTQYF. The CDR3 DNA reads as TGCAGTGCTAGAGAGGGCCTGGCCTCAGATACGCAGTATTTT.

This clonotype was observed many times. The rearrangement joins TRBV7-9 to TRBJ2-3, with D possibly TRBD1 on 6 matching bases. This CDR3 contains 15 residues. Germline CDR1 and CDR2: SEHNR and FQNEAQ (reference sequence). V lost 2 bases to trimming and J lost 2 bases, with 11 bases between them. The CDR3 protein is CASSLLGQHTDTQYF. The CDR3 coding sequence is TGTGCCAGCAGCTTACTCGGACAGCACACAGATACGCAGTATTTT.

There are a few counts of this clonotype. This chain links TRBV5-1 with TRBJ2-3, with D possibly being TRBD2 (5 bases). Germline loops: CDR1 SGHRS, CDR2 YFSETQ. Trimming cost V 2 bases and J 5 bases, with 9 bases left between them. The CDR3 has 13 residues. CDR3 sequence reads: CASSLVLVDTQYF. CDR3 in DNA: TGCGCCAGCAGCTTAGTACTAGTAGATACGCAGTATTTT.

The table lists this clonotype with a few counts. This chain connects TRBV7-3 to TRBJ1-2, with TRBD1 matching over 7 bases. Germline-derived CDR1 and CDR2 are SGHTA and FQGTGA. This CDR3 region has 20 residues. The J segment lost 2 bases and the V segment lost 0 bases, leaving 18 bases of the junction unmatched. The CDR3 DNA reads as TGTGCCAGCAGCTTAACTGTCAGGACGGGACAGAGGAAGGGAAACTATGGCTACACCTTC. Its protein is CASSLTVRTGQRKGNYGYTF.

The chain joins TRBV5-1 to TRBJ2-3; 13 bases agree with TRBD2. After removal of 4 bases from V and 0 bases from J, the junction contained 14 bases not matched to a gene. Germline V gene data show CDR1 as SGHRS and CDR2 as YFSETQ. This CDR3 is built from 20 residues. The CDR3 region has the DNA TGCGCCAGCAGCCAGTACATTCCGGGACTAGCGGGGATAAGCACAGATACGCAGTATTTT. It translates to CASSQYIPGLAGISTDTQYF.

Ten or more counts support this clonotype. The chain recombines TRBV7-9 with TRBJ2-1; D is ambiguous. This CDR3 contains 10 residues. Germline V gene lookup returns CDR1 SEHNR and CDR2 FQNEAQ (reference sequence). The ends were cut back, 8 bases at V and 6 bases at J, with 5 bases in the middle. Here the CDR3 DNA reads TGTGCCAGCTCCGGCAATGAGCAGTTCTTC. It codes for CASSGNEQFF.

The chain has TRBV6-5 and TRBJ2-1, with 14 bases aligning to TRBD2. J lost 7 bases, V lost 4 bases, and 9 bases had no gene match. There are 17 residues in the CDR3. Germline CDR1 is MNHEY and CDR2 is SVGAGI. The chain's CDR3 is CASSSGLAGVIGNEQFF. The DNA of the CDR3 is TGTGCCAGCAGTTCGGGACTAGCGGGAGTAATTGGGAATGAGCAGTTCTTC.

V usage is TRBV20-1 and J usage is TRBJ2-1, with 9 bases identical to TRBD2. V lost 4 bases and J lost 6; bases outside the gene matches: 10. The germline V gene encodes CDR1 DFQATT and CDR2 SNEGSKA (reference sequence). The CDR3 runs 15 residues. The CDR3: CSAIYSGRGPNEQFF. The CDR3 region has the DNA TGCAGTGCTATATATAGCGGGAGAGGCCCCAATGAGCAGTTCTTC.

The chain links TRBV20-1 to TRBJ2-1; 11 nucleotides align to TRBD2. Germline-derived CDR1 and CDR2 are DFQATT and SNEGSKA (reference sequence). This CDR3 region has 14 residues. Trimming at V came to 4 bases and at J to 7 bases, leaving 6 bases not matched to a gene. CDR3 bases: TGCAGTGCTACCTCTAGCGGGAGGATTAATGAGCAGTTCTTC. Amino acids: CSATSSGRINEQFF.

The chain carries TRBV14 and TRBJ2-7; D is tentatively TRBD1 or TRBD2 (6 bases each). Germline loops: CDR1 SGHDN, CDR2 FVKESK. V lost 0 bases, J lost 3 bases, and 12 bases lay in between. CDR3 length: 15 residues. CDR3 nucleotide sequence: TGTGCCAGCAGCCAAGATTACCGGGGGCTCTACGAGCAGTACTTC. It specifies CASSQDYRGLYEQYF.

V is TRBV21-1 and J is TRBJ2-5; TRBD2, the table's D call, was not compared with the DNA. TRBV21-1 is a recognized pseudogene. CDR3 length equals 18 residues. Written as DNA, the CDR3 is TGTGCCACCGGGCCCGGGACTAGCGGGAGTCTCGGACAAGAGACCCAGTACTTC. Amino acid sequence: CATGPGTSGSLGQETQYF.

V usage is TRBV7-2 and J usage is TRBJ2-4; a weak D match, TRBD2 (6 bases). Germline V lookup: CDR1 SGHTA, CDR2 FQGNSA. The V end lost 5 bases, the J end lost 7 bases, and 15 bases lay between the germline ends. This CDR3 spans 14 amino acids. The CDR3 here is CASSKGLPSNIQYF. The CDR3 bases are TGTGCCAGCAGCAAGGGACTCCCCTCCAACATTCAGTACTTC.

The chain carries TRBV6-5 and TRBJ2-3; 7 bases line up with TRBD2. Per germline, CDR1 MNHEY and CDR2 SVGAGI. This CDR3 is built from 17 residues. V was clipped by 2 bases and J by 4 bases; unmatched bases: 12. Here the CDR3 reads CASSYKTGGLISDTQYF. CDR3 DNA: TGTGCCAGCAGTTACAAAACGGGAGGCCTCATTTCAGATACGCAGTATTTT.

This clonotype was observed a few times. The gene calls are TRBV5-1 and TRBJ2-7; 8 bases align to TRBD1. Trimming at V came to 3 bases and at J to 6 bases, leaving 5 bases not matched to a gene. The V gene's germline CDR1 is SGHRS and CDR2 YFSETQ. The length of the CDR3 is 13 residues. In nucleotides, the CDR3 is TGCGCCAGCAGCTGGGACAGGACCGTCGAGCAGTACTTC. Protein: CASSWDRTVEQYF.